One sample yielded the 5 T cell receptor beta chains listed below, sequenced in a study of beta chain features in type 1 diabetes. TCRB transcripts that were expressed got sequenced, as all of the isolated RNA had been reverse transcribed. Assay: immunoSEQ multiplex PCR; the TCRdb copy retains only in-frame clones and omits some. Here the sample spans some 900,000 clones, 17% being singletons. Material: naive CD4+ T cells from blood. These receptors were obtained from a woman between 18 and 29 years old in good health.

This clone was detected only a few times. The chain recombines TRBV5-1 with TRBJ2-6; 8 positions match TRBD1. CDR3 length: 21 residues. Trimming took 0 bases from V and 1 from J; bases not matched to a gene: 15. Germline lookup yields CDR1 SGHRS and CDR2 YFSETQ. CDR3 region: CASSLAPRTGLTISGANVLTF. As DNA, the CDR3 is TGCGCCAGCAGCTTGGCCCCGAGGACAGGGCTGACTATTTCTGGGGCCAACGTCCTGACTTTC.

The chain combines TRBV11-3 with TRBJ1-1, with 7 bases aligning to TRBD1. The V gene end was trimmed by 5 bases and the J gene end by 1 base; junction bases not matched to a gene: 4. The CDR3 is 14 residues long. In germline, CDR1 is SGHNT, CDR2 YENEEA. Here the CDR3 DNA reads TGTGCCAGCAGCCGCGGGACAGCGAACACTGAAGCTTTCTTT. Translation: CASSRGTANTEAFF.

This clone was recorded a few times. This chain uses TRBV4-3 with TRBJ2-7; 11 bases map to TRBD2. Germline values: CDR1 LGHNA, CDR2 YSLEER. The V and J ends lost 4 bases and 3 bases, in that order; junction bases with no gene match: 5. CDR3 length: 15 residues. The CDR3 nucleotides read TGCGCCAGCAGCCGTTATAGCGGGAGGGACTACGAGCAGTACTTC. Translating it yields CASSRYSGRDYEQYF.

This clone was seen at least ten times. This chain joins TRBV5-4 and TRBJ2-6; TRBD1 might be the D (5 bases). This CDR3 has 14 residues. Germline V gene lookup returns CDR1 SGHNT and CDR2 YYREEE (reference sequence). V lost 5 bases, J lost 2 bases, and 8 bases lay in between. The CDR3 DNA reads as TGTGCCAGCAGACTGGACACTGGGGCCAACGTCCTGACTTTC. Translating it yields CASRLDTGANVLTF.

The chain uses TRBV23-1 and TRBJ2-7; tentative D call: TRBD2 (5 bases). TRBV23-1 is labeled an ORF, and its function is uncertain. The V gene lost 8 bases and the J gene lost 5 bases, with 22 bases spanning the gap. The CDR3 length is 15 residues. In nucleotides, the CDR3 is TGCGCCAGCGACCCGAGGGCCTGGGCGTCAGACGAGCAGTACTTC. This encodes CASDPRAWASDEQYF.